This T cell receptor (beta chain) was captured by sequencing in a study of PD-1 blockade in mismatch repair-deficient tumors. The overall study: Patients had approximately 11 mismatch repair-deficient cancer types, all previously treated and progressing.

Assay: immunoSEQ multiplex PCR; the TCRdb copy retains only in-frame clones and omits some. The table lists about 34,000 clones, 80% of them singletons. General study findings and limits: Tumor-resident clones, often undetectable pretreatment in blood, expanded then contracted after pembrolizumab.

Germline-derived CDR1 and CDR2 are WNHNN and SYGVQD (reference sequence). The V gene end was trimmed by 2 bases and the J gene end by 5 bases; junction bases not matched to a gene: 7. This CDR3 has 15 residues. Concerning this clone: Its target is unknown.

The chain has TRBV10-1 and TRBJ2-5, with TRBD2 identical over 8 bases. The sample here was PBMCs, taken less than 7 weeks after starting pembrolizumab. The TCR originated in an adult with mismatch repair-deficient cancer. CDR3 bases: TGCGCCAGCAGTGAGACGAGCGGGAGTAATGAGACCCAGTACTTC. This encodes CASSETSGSNETQYF.